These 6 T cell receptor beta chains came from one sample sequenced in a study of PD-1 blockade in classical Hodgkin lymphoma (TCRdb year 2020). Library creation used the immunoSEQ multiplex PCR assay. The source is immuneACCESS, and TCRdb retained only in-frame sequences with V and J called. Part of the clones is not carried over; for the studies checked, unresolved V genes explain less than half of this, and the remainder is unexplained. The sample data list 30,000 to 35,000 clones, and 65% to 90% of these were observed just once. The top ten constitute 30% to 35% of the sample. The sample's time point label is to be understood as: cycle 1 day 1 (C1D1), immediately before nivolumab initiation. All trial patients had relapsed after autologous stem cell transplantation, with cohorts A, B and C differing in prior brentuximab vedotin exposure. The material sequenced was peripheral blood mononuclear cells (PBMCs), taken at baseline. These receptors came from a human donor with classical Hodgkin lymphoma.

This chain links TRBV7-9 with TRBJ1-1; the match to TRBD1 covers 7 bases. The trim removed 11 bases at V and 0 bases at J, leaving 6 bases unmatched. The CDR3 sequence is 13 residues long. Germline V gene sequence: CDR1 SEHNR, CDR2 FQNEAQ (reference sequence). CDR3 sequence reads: CAGRGPMNTEAFF. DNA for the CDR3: TGTGCCGGAAGGGGGCCCATGAACACTGAAGCTTTCTTT.

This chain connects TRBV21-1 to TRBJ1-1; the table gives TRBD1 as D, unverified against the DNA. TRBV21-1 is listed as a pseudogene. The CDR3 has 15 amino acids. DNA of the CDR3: TGTGCCAGCAGCACGGGACAGGGTTTGAACACTGAAGCTTTCTTT. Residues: CASSTGQGLNTEAFF.

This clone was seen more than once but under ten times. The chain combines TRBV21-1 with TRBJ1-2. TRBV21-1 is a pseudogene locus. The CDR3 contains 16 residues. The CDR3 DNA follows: TGTGCCAGCAGCAAAGCACTGGGATTACCGAACTATGGCTACACCTTC. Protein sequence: CASSKALGLPNYGYTF.

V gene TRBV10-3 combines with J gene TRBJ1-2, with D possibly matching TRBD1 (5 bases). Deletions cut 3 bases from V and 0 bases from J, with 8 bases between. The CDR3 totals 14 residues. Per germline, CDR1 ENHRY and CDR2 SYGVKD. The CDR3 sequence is CAISDRATNYGYTF. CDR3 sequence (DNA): TGTGCCATCAGTGACAGGGCGACTAACTATGGCTACACCTTC.

This chain's CDR3 is CASTPSTGVQFSLHF. Written as DNA, the CDR3 is TGTGCCAGCACACCTTCGACAGGCGTTCAATTCTCCCTCCACTTT. This rearrangement joins TRBV27 to TRBJ1-6; tentatively, D is TRBD1 (6 bases). The CDR3 runs 15 residues. V gave up 7 bases and J gave up 14 bases, with 24 bases separating them. CDR1 is MNHEY, CDR2 SMNVEV, per germline (reference sequence).

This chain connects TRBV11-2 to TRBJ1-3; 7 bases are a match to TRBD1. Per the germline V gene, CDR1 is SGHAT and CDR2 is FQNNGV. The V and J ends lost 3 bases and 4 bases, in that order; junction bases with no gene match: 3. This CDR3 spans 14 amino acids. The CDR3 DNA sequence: TGTGCCAGCAGCTTGGTAGGGGGCGGAAACACCATATATTTT. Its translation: CASSLVGGGNTIYF.